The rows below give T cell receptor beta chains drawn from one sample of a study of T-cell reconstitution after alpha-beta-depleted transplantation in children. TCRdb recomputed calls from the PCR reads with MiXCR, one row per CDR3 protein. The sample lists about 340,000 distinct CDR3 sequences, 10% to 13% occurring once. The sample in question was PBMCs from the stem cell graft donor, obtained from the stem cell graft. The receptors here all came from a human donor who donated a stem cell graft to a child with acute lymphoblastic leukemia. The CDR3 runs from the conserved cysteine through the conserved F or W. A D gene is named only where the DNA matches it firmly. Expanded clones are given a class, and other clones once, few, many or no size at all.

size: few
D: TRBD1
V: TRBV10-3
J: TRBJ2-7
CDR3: CAISEGTGSSYEQYF
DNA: TGTGCCATCAGTGAGGGGACAGGGAGCTCCTACGAGCAGTACTTC

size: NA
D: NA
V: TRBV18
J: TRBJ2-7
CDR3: CASSPQPAGEQYF
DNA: TGTGCCAGCTCACCACAACCCGCCGGCGAGCAGTACTTC

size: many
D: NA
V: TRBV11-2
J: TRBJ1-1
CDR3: CASTARGYTEAFF
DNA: TGTGCCAGCACCGCACGGGGTTACACTGAAGCTTTCTTT

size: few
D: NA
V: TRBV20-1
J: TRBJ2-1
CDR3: CSARIDPEYNEQFF
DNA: TGCAGTGCTAGGATCGACCCCGAATACAATGAGCAGTTCTTC

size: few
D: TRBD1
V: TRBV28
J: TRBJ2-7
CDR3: CASSSDRAISYEQYF
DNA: TGTGCCAGCAGTTCGGACAGGGCAATTTCCTACGAGCAGTACTTC

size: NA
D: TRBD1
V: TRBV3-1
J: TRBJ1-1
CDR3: CASSPNRGGRFTEAFF
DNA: TGTGCCAGCAGCCCTAACAGGGGCGGGCGGTTCACTGAAGCTTTCTTT

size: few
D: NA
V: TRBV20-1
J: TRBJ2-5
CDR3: CSAREVGGGQETQYF
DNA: TGCAGTGCTAGAGAAGTTGGAGGAGGGCAAGAGACCCAGTACTTC

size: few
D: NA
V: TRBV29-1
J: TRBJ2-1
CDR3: CSGLLGNEQFF
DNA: TGCAGCGGCCTCCTAGGCAATGAGCAGTTCTTC

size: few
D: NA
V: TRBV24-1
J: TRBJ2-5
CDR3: CATSRAGGEGETQYF
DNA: TGTGCCACCAGTCGCGCAGGGGGGGAAGGAGAGACCCAGTACTTC

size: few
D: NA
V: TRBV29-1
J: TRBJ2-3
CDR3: CSVSGRPFTDTQYF
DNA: TGCAGCGTTTCTGGCAGACCGTTCACAGATACGCAGTATTTT

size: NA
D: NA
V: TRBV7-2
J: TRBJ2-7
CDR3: CASSFLAPGEQYF
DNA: TGTGCCAGCAGCTTTCTAGCGCCGGGCGAGCAGTACTTC

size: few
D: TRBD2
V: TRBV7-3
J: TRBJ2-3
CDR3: CASSLAGGSLDTQYF
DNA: TGTGCCAGCAGTTTAGCGGGAGGGTCCCTAGATACGCAGTATTTT

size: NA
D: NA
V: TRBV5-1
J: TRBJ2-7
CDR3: CASSLSLTRSGEQYF
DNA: TGCGCCAGCAGCTTGTCCCTCACGCGTTCGGGCGAGCAGTACTTC

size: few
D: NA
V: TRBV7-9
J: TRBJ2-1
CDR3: CASSTTPGDEQFF
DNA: TGTGCCAGCAGCACCACCCCGGGAGATGAGCAGTTCTTC

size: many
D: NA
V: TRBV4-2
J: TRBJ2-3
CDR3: CASSQERIATDTQYF
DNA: TGTGCCAGCAGCCAAGAGCGAATAGCGACAGATACGCAGTATTTT

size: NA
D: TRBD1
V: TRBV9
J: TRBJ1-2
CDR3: CASSAGDRAGYTF
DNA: TGTGCCAGCAGCGCGGGGGACAGGGCTGGCTACACCTTC

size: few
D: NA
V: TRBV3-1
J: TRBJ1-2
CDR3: CASSPSGSAGYTF
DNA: TGTGCCAGCAGCCCTTCAGGGTCAGCTGGCTACACCTTC

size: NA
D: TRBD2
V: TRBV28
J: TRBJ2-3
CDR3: CASRETSGITDTQYF
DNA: TGTGCCAGCCGCGAGACTAGCGGAATCACAGATACGCAGTATTTT

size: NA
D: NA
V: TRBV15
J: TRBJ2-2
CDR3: CATSRARTGELFF
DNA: TGTGCCACCAGCAGAGCAAGGACCGGGGAGCTGTTTTTT

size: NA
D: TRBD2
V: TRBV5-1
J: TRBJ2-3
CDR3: CASSTGLAGPSTDTQYF
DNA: TGCGCCAGCAGCACCGGACTAGCGGGACCTAGCACAGATACGCAGTATTTT

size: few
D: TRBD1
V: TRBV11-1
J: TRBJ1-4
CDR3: CASSLALTGRGTNEKLFF
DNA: TGTGCCAGCAGCTTAGCTCTGACAGGGCGGGGGACTAATGAAAAACTGTTTTTT

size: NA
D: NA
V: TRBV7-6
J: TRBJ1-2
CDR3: CASSFGGRRDGYTF
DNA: TGTGCCAGCAGCTTCGGGGGACGCCGTGATGGCTACACCTTC

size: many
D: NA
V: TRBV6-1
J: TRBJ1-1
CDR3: CASRLSAVNTEAFF
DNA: TGTGCCAGCAGACTGAGCGCTGTTAACACTGAAGCTTTCTTT

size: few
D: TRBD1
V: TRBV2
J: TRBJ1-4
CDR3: CASKPTGGGEKLFF
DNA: TGTGCCAGCAAACCTACAGGGGGCGGGGAAAAACTGTTTTTT

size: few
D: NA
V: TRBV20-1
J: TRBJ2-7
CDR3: CSAPDGNYEQYF
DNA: TGCAGTGCTCCCGATGGCAACTACGAGCAGTACTTC

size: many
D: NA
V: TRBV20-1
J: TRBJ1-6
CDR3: CSARFSRGANSPLHF
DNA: TGCAGTGCTAGATTCTCTCGAGGGGCTAATTCACCCCTCCACTTT

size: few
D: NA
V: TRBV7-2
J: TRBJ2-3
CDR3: CASSAGTVSTDTQYF
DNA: TGTGCCAGCAGCGCGGGGACAGTTAGCACAGATACGCAGTATTTT

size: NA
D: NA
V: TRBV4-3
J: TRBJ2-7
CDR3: CASSPGGHGTGEQYF
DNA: TGCGCCAGCAGCCCCGGGGGGCACGGGACCGGTGAGCAGTACTTC

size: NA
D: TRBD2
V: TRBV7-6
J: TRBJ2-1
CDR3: CASSLRLAGPKIDNEQFF
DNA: TGTGCCAGCAGCTTAAGACTAGCGGGACCTAAGATTGACAATGAGCAGTTCTTC

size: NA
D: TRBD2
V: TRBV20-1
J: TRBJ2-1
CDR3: CSASLVTSGRSLEQFF
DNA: TGCAGTGCTAGCTTAGTGACTAGCGGGCGGTCACTTGAGCAGTTCTTC

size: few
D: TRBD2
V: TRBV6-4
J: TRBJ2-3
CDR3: CASSSSGLTDTQYF
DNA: TGTGCCAGCAGCTCTAGCGGGTTGACAGATACGCAGTATTTT

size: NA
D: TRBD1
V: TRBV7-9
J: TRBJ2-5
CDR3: CASIEGQGNQETQYF
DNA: TGTGCCAGCATAGAGGGACAGGGGAATCAAGAGACCCAGTACTTC

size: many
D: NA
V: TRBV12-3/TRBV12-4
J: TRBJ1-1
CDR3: CASSLVLGDGEAFF
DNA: TGTGCCAGCAGTTTAGTGTTGGGGGACGGCGAAGCTTTCTTT

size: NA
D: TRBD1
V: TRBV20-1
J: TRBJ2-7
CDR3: CRDRVSYEQYF
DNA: TGCAGGGACAGGGTATCCTACGAGCAGTACTTC

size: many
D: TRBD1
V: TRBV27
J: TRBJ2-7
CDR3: CASSFGTGVHEQYF
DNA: TGTGCCAGCAGTTTCGGGACAGGGGTCCACGAGCAGTACTTC

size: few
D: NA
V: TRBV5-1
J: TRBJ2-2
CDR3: CASSEDSVGGELFF
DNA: TGCGCCAGCAGCGAGGATAGCGTTGGCGGGGAGCTGTTTTTT

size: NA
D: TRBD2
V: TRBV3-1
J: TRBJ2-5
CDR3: CATSQLLAGRETQYF
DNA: TGTGCCACCAGCCAGCTACTAGCGGGAAGAGAGACCCAGTACTTC

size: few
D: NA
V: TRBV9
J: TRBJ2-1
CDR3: CASSPTRDARNEQFF
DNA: TGTGCCAGCAGCCCTACCCGGGACGCAAGGAATGAGCAGTTCTTC

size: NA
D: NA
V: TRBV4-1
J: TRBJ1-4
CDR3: CASSQEAGSIGKLFF
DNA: TGCGCCAGCAGCCAAGAGGCAGGTTCGATCGGAAAACTGTTTTTT

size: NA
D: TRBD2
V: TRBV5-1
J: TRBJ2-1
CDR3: CASSPYVAGPYNEQFF
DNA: TGCGCCAGCAGCCCTTACGTAGCGGGTCCCTACAATGAGCAGTTCTTC

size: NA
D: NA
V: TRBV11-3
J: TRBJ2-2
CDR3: CASSLGRTGNTGELFF
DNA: TGTGCCAGCAGCTTAGGCCGGACTGGGAACACCGGGGAGCTGTTTTTT

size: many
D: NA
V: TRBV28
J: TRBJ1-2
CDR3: CASSQPTIGTPDANYGYTF
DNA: TGTGCCAGCAGTCAACCGACTATTGGGACACCGGACGCTAACTATGGCTACACCTTC

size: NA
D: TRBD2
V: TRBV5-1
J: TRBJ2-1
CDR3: CASSLEAGGNNEQFF
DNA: TGCGCCAGCAGCTTGGAAGCGGGAGGGAACAATGAGCAGTTCTTC

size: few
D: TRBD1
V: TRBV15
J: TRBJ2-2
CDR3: CATSRGTGGMIGELFF
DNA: TGTGCCACCAGCAGAGGGACAGGGGGAATGATCGGGGAGCTGTTTTTT

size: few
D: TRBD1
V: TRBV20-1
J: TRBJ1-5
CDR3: CSAIQGAGSGSNQPQHF
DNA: TGCAGTGCCATACAGGGGGCAGGTAGTGGAAGCAATCAGCCCCAGCATTTT

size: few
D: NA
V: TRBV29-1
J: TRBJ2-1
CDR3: CSAARQPPHNEQFF
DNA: TGCAGCGCCGCGAGGCAACCCCCCCACAATGAGCAGTTCTTC

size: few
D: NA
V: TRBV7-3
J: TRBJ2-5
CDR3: CASSLSPGVRETQYF
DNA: TGTGCCAGCAGCTTATCCCCGGGAGTAAGAGAGACCCAGTACTTC

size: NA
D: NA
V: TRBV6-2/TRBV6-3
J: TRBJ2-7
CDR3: CASGTLYEQYF
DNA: TGTGCCAGCGGGACTTTGTACGAGCAGTACTTC

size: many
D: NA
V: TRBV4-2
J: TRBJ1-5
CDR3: CASSQIQGSNQPQHF
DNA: TGTGCCAGCAGCCAAATCCAGGGGAGCAATCAGCCCCAGCATTTT

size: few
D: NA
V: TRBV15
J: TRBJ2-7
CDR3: CATSRDGGYEQYF
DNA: TGTGCCACCAGCAGAGATGGAGGCTACGAGCAGTACTTC

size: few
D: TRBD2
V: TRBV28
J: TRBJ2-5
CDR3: CASTSGGREETQYF
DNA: TGTGCCAGCACCAGCGGGGGCAGGGAAGAGACCCAGTACTTC

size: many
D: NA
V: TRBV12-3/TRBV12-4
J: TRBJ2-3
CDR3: CASSLAQGGTQYF
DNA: TGTGCCAGCAGTTTAGCGCAGGGAGGAACGCAGTATTTT

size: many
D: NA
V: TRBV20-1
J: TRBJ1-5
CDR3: CSAGTYSNQPQHF
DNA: TGCAGTGCTGGGACTTATAGCAATCAGCCCCAGCATTTT

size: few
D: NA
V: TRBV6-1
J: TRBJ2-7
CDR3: CASSETGGPTYEQYF
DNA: TGTGCCAGCAGTGAAACGGGCGGTCCAACCTACGAGCAGTACTTC

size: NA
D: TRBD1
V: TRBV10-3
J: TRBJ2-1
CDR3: CAISDLDRDYNEQFF
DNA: TGTGCCATCAGTGACCTAGACAGGGACTACAATGAGCAGTTCTTC

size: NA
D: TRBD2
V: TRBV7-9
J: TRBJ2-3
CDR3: CASSLVSSGRGNTQYF
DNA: TGTGCCAGCAGCTTAGTATCCAGCGGGAGGGGGAATACGCAGTATTTT

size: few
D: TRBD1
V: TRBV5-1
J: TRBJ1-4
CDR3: CASSGQGAGGEKLFF
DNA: TGCGCCAGCAGCGGACAGGGCGCCGGCGGTGAAAAACTGTTTTTT

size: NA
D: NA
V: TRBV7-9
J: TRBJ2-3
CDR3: CASSLGQGRGRTQYF
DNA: TGTGCCAGCAGCTTAGGACAGGGACGGGGGAGAACGCAGTATTTT